This T cell receptor beta chain came from a study of T-cell memory formation after mild COVID-19 (TCRdb year 2021). Regarding the research as a whole: TCR sequence clusters from the two donors were found to be largely donor specific. In two donors, T-cell clones that expanded and contracted after mild COVID-19 were tracked by sequencing TCRalpha and TCRbeta repertoires over time. Two young, previously healthy adult volunteers made up the cohort, one male and one female. What the study reported, not specific to this receptor: Whether the second-wave clones peaking on day 37 were SARS-CoV-2 specific was not confirmed. From day 15 to 85, contracting clones showed balanced CD4/CD8 phenotypes, whereas a second wave of clones that expanded from day 15 to 37 leaned towards CD4+. Contracting CD4+ clones were found mainly in CM and EM memory subsets, while CD8+ clones were enriched in EMRA. The study included only a couple of mild cases, and larger cohorts that include severe cases with pre-infection samples were judged to be necessary. Some responding clones were detected in pre-infection memory, which suggested that pre-existing cross-reactive memory T cells had joined the SARS-CoV-2 response.

Ficoll-Paque density gradient centrifugation was used to isolate PBMCs. Trimming accounts for 5 bases at V and 6 bases at J, while the number of junction bases matched to no gene is 4. Its CDR3 holds 13 amino acids, cysteine through phenylalanine. Only CDR3 DNA is held: 39 bases, read in frame from base 1. CDR1 and CDR2 (DFQATT, SNEGSKA) derive from the germline V gene (reference sequence). This clonotype was observed a few times. What antigen it recognizes has not been identified. No per-base quality is available; no much larger clone lies one base away. TCRdb lists the instrument as Illumina NovaSeq 6000. TCRalpha and TCRbeta cDNA libraries were built by 5'RACE with constant-segment primers, adding sample barcodes and unique molecular identifiers. Trizol reagent was used to extract RNA from every sample. Library amplification was performed in two PCR steps, and a second sample barcode and Illumina TruSeq adapters were introduced in the second step. Libraries were sequenced on an Illumina NovaSeq with 2 x 150 bp paired-end reads. In the source study's methods: The reads were demultiplexed and collapsed into UMI-guided consensus sequences using migec v1.2.7. Using mixcr v2.1.11, UMI consensuses were aligned to TRA and TRB V and J templates and then assembled into clonotypes. Clonotypes were classified as expanded or contracted when called significant by both edgeR and NoisET, with noise models trained on biological replicates. For edgeR calls, the cutoffs were a false discovery rate-adjusted p below 0.01 and a log2 fold-change threshold of 1. As an exploratory analysis of dynamics, max-normalized trajectories of the 1000 most abundant clonotypes were examined by PCA with hierarchical clustering. The CD4 or CD8 phenotype of responding clones was assigned using the separately sequenced CD4+ and CD8+ repertoires. In-frame beta chains were kept once TCRdb had trimmed the public reads at Q25 with fastp and called clones with MiXCR. Under each unique CDR3 protein, matching rows form one entry showing the most common genes and DNA. The V and J calls were not made by the authors but by TCRdb's processing. A total of under 150,000 distinct CDR3 sequences appear in this sample, about 20% of them only once. The ten largest clones add up to about 38% of the sample.

The sequence is built from TRBV20-1 and TRBJ1-1; 12 bases in the middle match TRBD1. The sequencing input was PBMCs or a T cell subset sorted from them (not recorded which). The source is a man aged 18 to 30 who had mild COVID-19 (a few samples of this study predate the infection). The sample titles of this study are shuffled in the database, so cell type and time point are left out; the donor was told from shared clones. CDR3 reads: CSAAGTGGPEAFF. The DNA is TGCAGTGCTGCCGGGACAGGGGGCCCTGAAGCTTTCTTT.